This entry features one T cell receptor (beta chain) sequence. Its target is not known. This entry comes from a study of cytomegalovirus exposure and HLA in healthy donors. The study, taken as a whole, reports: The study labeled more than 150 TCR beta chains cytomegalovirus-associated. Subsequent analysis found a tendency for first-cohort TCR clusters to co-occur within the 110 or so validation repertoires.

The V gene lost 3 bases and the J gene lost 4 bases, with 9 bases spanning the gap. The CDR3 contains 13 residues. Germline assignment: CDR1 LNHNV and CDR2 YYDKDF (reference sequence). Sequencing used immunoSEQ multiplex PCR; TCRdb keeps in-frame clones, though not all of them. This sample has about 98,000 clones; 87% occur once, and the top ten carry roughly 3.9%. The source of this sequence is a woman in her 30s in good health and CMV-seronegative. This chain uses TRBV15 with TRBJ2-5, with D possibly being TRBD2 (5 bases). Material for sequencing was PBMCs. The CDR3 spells CATSSKSGETQYF. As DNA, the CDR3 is TGTGCCACCAGCAGTAAGAGCGGAGAGACCCAGTACTTC.